This T cell receptor (beta chain) derives from a study of T-cell reconstitution after alpha-beta-depleted transplantation in children. The CDR3 spans 14 residues. Germline trimming cut 5 bases from V and 2 bases from J; bases unmatched to any gene: 5. Germline values: CDR1 LNHDA, CDR2 SQIVND (reference sequence). The authors prepared the TCRbeta library with unique molecular identifiers. In TCRdb, the PCR reads were re-called with MiXCR into one record per CDR3 protein. The sample shows 670,000 or so distinct CDR3 sequences, around 14% of them seen only once. Overall study results and limits: T cells produced anew were the main source of T-cell counts and diversity one year after transplant. Reportedly, only several hundred clones from non-depleted graft cells drove alpha-beta T-cell counts at about two months. Elevated TCRbeta diversity at day 60 was traced, in some patients, to surviving recipient T cells and thymic progenitors.

On this clonotype itself: Antigen unknown.

Sequenced material: PBMCs, taken before TCRalphabeta/CD19-depleted stem cell transplant. The V call is TRBV19, the J call TRBJ1-2; 7 bases are shared with TRBD1. The sequence came from a girl aged 2 to 10 with congenital amegakaryocytic thrombocytopenia, due to receive a stem cell transplant. The CDR3 coding sequence is TGTGCCAGTAGTGTTGGGACAGCGAACTATGGCTACACCTTC. It encodes CASSVGTANYGYTF.